This T cell receptor beta chain derives from a study of T cell repertoires in cytomegalovirus infection. Across the whole study: Public TCR beta signature analysis indicated the presence of both CMV infection and matching HLA type. Regarding the study as a whole: HLA-C-restricted CMV-specific TCR beta clonotypes were dominant in the ex vivo response. Summed frequency of public TCR beta families distinguished CMV carriers with the relevant HLA.

This clonotype was seen only a few times. Its matching antigen is unknown. MiXCR, applied by TCRdb to the reads, yields one record per CDR3 protein. The data contain fewer than 550,000 distinct CDR3 sequences, approximately 33% of them singletons. CDR3 length: 11 amino acids. V shed 8 bases and J 7 bases; nucleotides not matched to a gene: 4. This TCR came from a human donor in good health (CMV status not recorded). Some clones in this sample may be carry-over from other donors' samples. This rearrangement joins TRBV12-3 or TRBV12-4 to TRBJ1-1, with 7 bases identical to TRBD1. The sequenced sample was PBMCs. The DNA for the CDR3 is TGTGCCAGCGGGACAGCCCTTGAAGCTTTCTTT. Amino acid sequence: CASGTALEAFF.